The 21 T cell receptor beta chains in this list originate from one sample, sequenced in a study of T-cell memory formation after mild COVID-19. TCRdb re-called the 5' RACE reads through MiXCR, storing one row per CDR3 protein. Of 350,000 or so distinct CDR3 sequences in the sample, 20% are singletons; the top ten hold roughly 23%. The sequenced sample was PBMCs or a T cell subset sorted from them (not recorded which). The receptor set was obtained from a man younger than 30 who had mild COVID-19 (a few samples of this study predate the infection). Cell type and time point are not known.

V is TRBV4-2 and J is TRBJ1-2; the D is unclear. Germline loops: CDR1 LGHNA, CDR2 YNFKEQ. Trimming shortened V by 0 bases and J by 8 bases, and 16 bases separated the two germline ends. This CDR3 is built from 15 residues. The chain's CDR3 is CASSQDAQRVQGYTF. In nucleotides, the CDR3 is TGTGCCAGCAGCCAAGATGCTCAGAGAGTTCAGGGCTACACCTTC.

There are many counts of this clonotype. The chain links TRBV2 to TRBJ2-2; D ambiguous. Trimming left V 3 bases short and J 6 bases short, with 2 bases between. Germline values: CDR1 SNHLY, CDR2 FYNNEI. The CDR3 spans 11 residues. The CDR3 here is CASSEAGELFF. The CDR3 DNA is TGTGCCAGCAGTGAGGCCGGGGAGCTGTTTTTT.

The V call is TRBV20-1, the J call TRBJ2-2; D is undetermined. Trimming took off 3 bases at V and 1 base at J, with 12 bases between the two ends. Germline V gene sequence: CDR1 DFQATT, CDR2 SNEGSKA (reference sequence). This CDR3 comprises 15 residues. The CDR3 sequence is CSASWLPGNTGELFF. In DNA, the CDR3 is TGCAGTGCTAGTTGGCTTCCGGGGAACACCGGGGAGCTGTTTTTT.

This clonotype occurred a few times. This chain uses TRBV28 with TRBJ1-5; D unclear. Trimming cost V 10 bases and J 0 bases, with 16 bases left between them. The CDR3 runs to 15 residues. CDR1 and CDR2 from the germline V gene are MDHEN and SYDVKM. CDR3 residues: CATHMNIYSNQPQHF. The CDR3 DNA is TGTGCCACTCACATGAACATCTATAGCAATCAGCCCCAGCATTTT.

In its sample, this clonotype was seen many times. The chain uses TRBV6-5 and TRBJ2-3; either TRBD1 or TRBD2 may fit D (5 bases each). The CDR3 length is 14 residues. The V end lost 5 bases, the J end lost 0 bases, and 9 bases lay between the germline ends. Germline V gene data show CDR1 as MNHEY and CDR2 as SVGAGI. The CDR3 bases are TGTGCCAGCAGTCACGGGACCAGCACAGATACGCAGTATTTT. Translating gives CASSHGTSTDTQYF.

The V call is TRBV20-1, the J call TRBJ1-5, with TRBD1 as a possible D gene (5 bases). This CDR3 has 14 amino acids. V gave up 3 bases and J gave up 3 bases, with 12 bases separating them. The germline V gene encodes CDR1 DFQATT and CDR2 SNEGSKA (reference sequence). Here the CDR3 reads CSASGRVTNQPQHF. CDR3 bases: TGCAGTGCTAGCGGCAGGGTTACCAATCAGCCCCAGCATTTT.

This clonotype was seen a few times. The chain combines TRBV19 with TRBJ1-5; D is ambiguous. The V end was cut by 6 bases, the J end by 0 bases, with 12 bases between. In germline, CDR1 is LNHDA, CDR2 SQIVND (reference sequence). CDR3 size: 15 residues. CDR3 residues: CASSPTDYSNQPQHF. In DNA form, the CDR3 reads TGTGCCAGTAGCCCTACGGATTATAGCAATCAGCCCCAGCATTTT. The full variable domain, rest sourced from reference TRBV19 and TRBJ1-5, is DGGITQSPKYLFRKEGQNVTLSCEQNLNHDAMYWYRQDPGQGLRLIYYSQIVNDFQKGDIAEGYSVSREKKESFPLTVTSAQKNPTAFYLCASSPTDYSNQPQHFGDGTRLSIL.

The V call is TRBV4-2, the J call TRBJ2-5; 11 nucleotides match TRBD2. Unmatched junction bases numbered 2, after V lost 2 bases and J lost 3 bases. The CDR3 spans 15 residues. The germline V gene has CDR1 LGHNA and CDR2 YNFKEQ. CDR3 protein: CASSQPTSGKETQYF. As DNA, the CDR3 is TGTGCCAGCAGCCAACCGACTAGCGGGAAAGAGACCCAGTACTTC.

CDR3 nucleotide sequence: TGTGCCAGCAGTTCGATGGGGGCCGGGGAGCTGTTTTTT. As protein: CASSSMGAGELFF. The genes are TRBV12-3 or TRBV12-4 and TRBJ2-2; D is tentatively TRBD1 or TRBD2 (5 bases each). Trimming took off 4 bases at V and 6 bases at J, with 9 bases between the two ends. The CDR3 runs 13 residues.

Here the CDR3 DNA reads TGTGCCATCAGTGAGGCGCAGGCGAGCACAGATACGCAGTATTTT. This sequence encodes CAISEAQASTDTQYF. The chain joins TRBV10-3 to TRBJ2-3; D not resolved. The length of the CDR3 is 15 residues. Looked up from germline, CDR1 is ENHRY and CDR2 is SYGVKD. V was pared by 2 bases and J by 0 bases, with 9 bases between.

CDR3 bases: TGTGCCAGCAGCCCCTCGTGGGGCCCTGAGACCCAGTACTTC. Its protein product is CASSPSWGPETQYF. The V gene is TRBV7-9, the J gene TRBJ2-5, with TRBD1 as a possible D gene (5 bases). Germline CDR1 is SEHNR and CDR2 is FQNEAQ (reference sequence). The CDR3 runs to 14 residues. Trimming took off 5 bases at V and 5 bases at J, with 15 bases between the two ends.

In its sample, this clonotype was seen a few times. The chain uses TRBV7-9 and TRBJ2-7; tentatively, D is TRBD1 (6 bases). The ends were cut back, 5 bases at V and 0 bases at J, with 11 bases in the middle. Germline V gene lookup returns CDR1 SEHNR and CDR2 FQNEAQ (reference sequence). The length of the CDR3 is 14 residues. In DNA form, the CDR3 reads TGTGCCAGCAGCCCCCCGACAGGCTCCTACGAGCAGTACGTC. This translates into CASSPPTGSYEQYV.

This clonotype was found many times. The chain joins TRBV5-5 to TRBJ2-3; a possible D gene is TRBD1 (5 bases). Germline CDR1 reads SGHKS; CDR2 reads YYEKEE (reference sequence). This CDR3 comprises 16 residues. Trimming cost V 1 base and J 2 bases, with 14 bases left between them. The CDR3 bases are TGTGCCAGCAGCTTGCAGGCAGGGATAGTCACAGATACGCAGTATTTT. It encodes CASSLQAGIVTDTQYF. Complete variable domain (other parts from reference TRBV5-5 and TRBJ2-3): DAGVTQSPTHLIKTRGQQVTLRCSPISGHKSVSWYQQVLGQGPQFIFQYYEKEERGRGNFPDRFSARQFPNYSSELNVNALLLGDSALYLCASSLQAGIVTDTQYFGPGTRLTVL.

This chain joins TRBV25-1 and TRBJ1-1; D is uncertain. Germline-derived CDR1 and CDR2 are MGHDK and SYGVNS. V was cut by 7 bases and J by 1 base, with 10 bases left in between. This CDR3 is built from 13 residues. CDR3 region: CASKRRGNTEAFF. Written as DNA, the CDR3 is TGTGCCAGCAAGAGGCGGGGGAACACTGAAGCTTTCTTT. Together with reference TRBV25-1 and TRBJ1-1, the CDR3 gives the full variable domain: EADIYQTPRYLVIGTGKKITLECSQTMGHDKMYWYQQDPGMELHLIHYSYGVNSTEKGDLSSESTVSRIRTEHFPLTLESARPSHTSQYLCASKRRGNTEAFFGQGTRLTVV.

In this sample, this clonotype turned up a few times. The junction does not match germline at one end; this may be a read error. V is TRBV6-2 or TRBV6-3 and J is TRBJ2-1; D is ambiguous. This CDR3 is built from 13 residues. CDR1 is MNHEY and CDR2 is SVGEGT in the germline V gene. The DNA for the CDR3 is TGTGCCAGCAGTTCTCCCATTGATCTTTTCGCCTTGTTC. It is translated as CASSSPIDLFALF.

In its sample, this clonotype was seen many times. The chain joins TRBV24-1 to TRBJ2-5; no definite D call. V was trimmed by 1 base and J by 3 bases, leaving 11 bases between them. Germline lookup yields CDR1 KGHDR and CDR2 SFDVKD. The CDR3 extends over 15 amino acids. The CDR3: CATSDLQGAEETQYF. The CDR3 bases are TGTGCCACCAGTGATTTACAAGGTGCCGAAGAGACCCAGTACTTC.

The rearrangement joins TRBV7-8 to TRBJ2-5; 8 nucleotides match TRBD1. The junction had 4 bases not matched to a gene; V was cut back by 5 bases and J by 2 bases. CDR3 length: 14 amino acids. Germline-derived CDR1 and CDR2 are SGHVS and FQNEAQ. The CDR3 DNA reads as TGTGCCAGCAGCCGGCGGACAGGGCAAGAGACCCAGTACTTC. Translation gives CASSRRTGQETQYF.

This clonotype has only one observation. The chain joins TRBV7-2 to TRBJ1-1, with D uncertain. Germline V gives CDR1 SGHTA, CDR2 FQGNSA. CDR3 length equals 15 residues. Trimming took 3 bases from V and 3 from J, leaving 14 bases between them. The CDR3 DNA sequence: TGTGCCAGCAGCTTTCTCGGGAGGGTTGACACTGAAGCTTTCTTT. Translation gives CASSFLGRVDTEAFF.

In this sample, this clonotype turned up a few times. V usage is TRBV20-1 and J usage is TRBJ2-1; the D is unclear. The CDR3 has 12 amino acids. Germline-derived CDR1 and CDR2 are DFQATT and SNEGSKA (reference sequence). Trimming removed 3 bases at V and 2 bases at J, with 5 bases between. The CDR3: CSASVTYNEQFF. The CDR3 DNA is TGCAGTGCTAGTGTCACCTACAATGAGCAGTTCTTC.

The chain carries TRBV12-3 or TRBV12-4 and TRBJ1-2, with 7 positions matching TRBD1. After removal of 8 bases from V and 8 bases from J, the junction contained 8 bases not matched to a gene. This CDR3 has 12 amino acids. For the CDR3, the DNA is TGTGCCAGCTGCTGGACAGGTCGCGGCTACACCTTC. Translated: CASCWTGRGYTF.

This clonotype came up a few times. The chain is built from TRBV29-1 and TRBJ2-3, with unresolved D. From germline, CDR1 is SQVTM and CDR2 ANQGSEA. This CDR3 is built from 15 residues. V was pared by 4 bases and J by 1 base, with 15 bases between. The CDR3 is CSVGVPTDGTDTQYF. The CDR3 bases are TGCAGCGTTGGGGTTCCTACTGACGGCACAGATACGCAGTATTTT.